This T cell receptor (beta chain) was observed in a study of graft-versus-host responses after intestinal transplantation. Worth noting for this clone: Its antigen remains unidentified.

Libraries were prepared by immunoSEQ multiplex PCR; TCRdb keeps only in-frame clonotypes and omits some of them. The sample yields over 85,000 clones, about 93% seen once. This CDR3 comprises 17 residues. Germline trimming cut 4 bases from V and 5 bases from J; bases unmatched to any gene: 10. Germline CDR1 and CDR2: SGHVS and FQNEAQ. The source is a human donor who received an intestinal transplant. The sample consisted of unstimulated CD8+ T cells sorted from spleen or lymph node cells, taken before intestinal transplant. This rearrangement joins TRBV7-8 to TRBJ2-3, with 12 positions matching TRBD2. The CDR3, as DNA: TGTGCCAGCAGCTCTACCCTAGCGGGAGGGGGAAAAGATACGCAGTATTTT. It translates to CASSSTLAGGGKDTQYF.